The TCR beta chain under discussion was sequenced for a study of PD-L1 blockade in urothelial cancer. Whole-study context: From 0 to 3 prior chemotherapy regimens had been given to the patients.

This sample's time point: peripheral blood 6 weeks after treatment start. The CDR3 loop spans 19 amino acids. Germline-derived CDR1 and CDR2 are MNHEY and SMNVEV (reference sequence). Trimming left V 0 bases short and J 0 bases short, with 17 bases between. Profiled with immunoSEQ multiplex PCR; TCRdb holds only in-frame clones, not every one. This table has tens of thousands of clones, approximately 85% appearing once. The V gene is TRBV27, the J gene TRBJ2-2; D possibly corresponds to TRBD2 (6 bases). This clonotype was sampled from a man aged 45 to 65 with urothelial cancer. The sequenced sample was PBMCs, obtained around atezolizumab (anti-PD-L1) treatment. The CDR3, as DNA: TGTGCCAGCAGTTTATCGATTTACAAGCGCGGGGCGAACACCGGGGAGCTGTTTTTT. The encoded protein is CASSLSIYKRGANTGELFF.